These 29 T cell receptor beta chains came from one sample sequenced in a study of T cell repertoires in cytomegalovirus infection (dated by TCRdb to the late 2010s). TCRdb records Illumina HiSeq 1500 as the sequencer. TCRdb applied fastp at Q25 and MiXCR to the public reads, then kept only in-frame beta chains. Entries that share a CDR3 protein sequence are merged under the most common genes and DNA. In all, the sample holds roughly 760,000 distinct CDR3 sequences, and less than 40% of those were seen once. The top ten constitute around 2.6% of the sample. The sequenced sample consisted of PBMCs. The receptors here all came from a human donor in good health (CMV status not recorded). Some clones in this sample may be carry-over from other donors' samples.

This clonotype appeared a few times. V gene TRBV4-1 combines with J gene TRBJ1-1; D unresolved. Deletions cut 7 bases from V and 7 bases from J, with 16 bases between. This CDR3 is built from 13 residues. CDR1 is MGHRA and CDR2 is YSYEKL in the germline V gene. CDR3 loop: CASTGGRTGEAFF. The CDR3 DNA is TGCGCCAGCACGGGAGGAAGGACGGGTGAAGCTTTCTTT.

V usage is TRBV24-1 and J usage is TRBJ2-5, with 8 nucleotides matching TRBD1. V trimming: 3 bases; J trimming: 2 bases; junction bases outside the gene matches: 10. CDR1 and CDR2 (germline): KGHDR, SFDVKD. The CDR3 has 17 residues. The CDR3 region has the DNA TGTGCCACCAGTGATCGTCCCGGGACAGGAATTCAAGAGACCCAGTACTTC. Its translation is CATSDRPGTGIQETQYF.

In its sample, this clonotype was seen a few times. The rearrangement joins TRBV28 to TRBJ1-3, with 9 bases fitting TRBD1. This CDR3 region has 16 residues. V lost 8 bases and J lost 4; bases outside the gene matches: 12. Germline CDR1 MDHEN, CDR2 SYDVKM. CDR3: CASGQQGAYGGNTIYF. The CDR3 DNA is TGTGCCAGCGGTCAACAGGGGGCCTATGGAGGAAACACCATATATTTT.

The genes are TRBV28 and TRBJ2-1; D uncertain. Germline V gene sequence: CDR1 MDHEN, CDR2 SYDVKM. V gave up 5 bases and J gave up 4 bases, with 18 bases separating them. The CDR3 runs 16 residues. This CDR3 is CASSNLLQFTYNEQFF. Here the CDR3 DNA reads TGTGCCAGCAGTAACCTCCTCCAATTTACGTACAATGAGCAGTTCTTC. The full variable domain, its missing parts supplied by reference TRBV28 and TRBJ2-1, is DVKVTQSSRYLVKRTGEKVFLECVQDMDHENMFWYRQDPGLGLRLIYFSYDVKMKEKGDIPEGYSVSREKKERFSLILESASTNQTSMYLCASSNLLQFTYNEQFFGPGTRLTVL.

This clonotype was counted only a few times. The rearrangement joins TRBV20-1 to TRBJ1-1, with 10 bases matching TRBD1. CDR3 length equals 14 residues. CDR1 DFQATT and CDR2 SNEGSKA come from the germline V gene (reference sequence). V lost 0 bases and J lost 8; bases outside the gene matches: 6. The CDR3 spells CSARDEGDRGEAFF. The DNA for the CDR3 is TGCAGTGCTAGAGATGAAGGGGACAGGGGCGAAGCTTTCTTT.

This clonotype occurred many times. The chain links TRBV7-2 to TRBJ1-2; possible D gene TRBD1, 6 bases. V was pared by 5 bases and J by 7 bases, with 23 bases between. The length of the CDR3 is 16 residues. Germline V gene sequence: CDR1 SGHTA, CDR2 FQGNSA. The CDR3 reads CASSLTGQGDLSGYTF. CDR3 sequence (DNA): TGTGCCAGCAGCCTGACGGGACAAGGGGACCTATCTGGCTACACCTTC.

This clonotype showed up just a few times. The chain couples TRBV6-5 to TRBJ2-7, with D unresolved. Between the trimmed V and J ends, which lost 2 bases and 2 bases, there was a span of 13 bases. CDR1 MNHEY and CDR2 SVGAGI come from the germline V gene. CDR3 length: 15 residues. The CDR3 loop reads CASSYVGSSPYEQYF. In DNA form, the CDR3 reads TGTGCCAGCAGTTACGTCGGGTCTTCACCCTACGAGCAGTACTTC.

The chain combines TRBV4-1 with TRBJ2-3, with TRBD2 matching 7 bases. Germline values: CDR1 MGHRA, CDR2 YSYEKL. The CDR3 is 15 amino acids. Losses at the gene ends were 1 base for V and 2 bases for J; bases not matched to a gene: 3. The CDR3 protein is CASSQGLAATDTQYF. For the CDR3, the DNA is TGCGCCAGCAGCCAAGGCCTAGCGGCCACAGATACGCAGTATTTT.

The chain carries TRBV11-2 and TRBJ2-6, with D perhaps TRBD2 (5 bases). V was cut by 5 bases and J by 2 bases, with 19 bases left in between. This CDR3 has 18 residues. In germline, CDR1 is SGHAT, CDR2 FQNNGV. In DNA, the CDR3 is TGTGCCAGCAGCGGAGGTTCGTCTGCGCATCCTGGGGCCAACGTCCTGACTTTC. It is translated as CASSGGSSAHPGANVLTF.

This clonotype appeared many times. The chain carries TRBV28 and TRBJ2-4, with D perhaps TRBD1 (5 bases). The length of the CDR3 is 17 residues. The germline CDR1 and CDR2 sequences are MDHEN and SYDVKM. With 1 base removed from V and 1 base from J, the gap between germline ends came to 14 bases. The CDR3: CASSLSYRLQAKNIQYF. Here the CDR3 DNA reads TGTGCCAGCAGTTTATCGTACAGGCTTCAGGCCAAAAACATTCAGTACTTC.

With respect to this clonotype: A much larger clone differs from this one at a single base, so this may be a read error. J is TRBJ2-5 and V is TRBV6-2 or TRBV6-3, with D perhaps matching TRBD1 (7 bases). The ends were cut back, 2 bases at V and 8 bases at J, with 21 bases in the middle. Germline loops: CDR1 MNHEY, CDR2 SVGEGT. This CDR3 has 16 amino acids. CDR3 in DNA: TGTGCCAGCAGTTACGGGACAGCCGCGGGGAGAGATACCCAGTACTTC. Protein: CASSYGTAAGRDTQYF.

The rearrangement links TRBV5-8 to TRBJ2-7; possible D gene TRBD1, 5 bases. Trimming took off 5 bases at V and 3 bases at J, with 15 bases between the two ends. The CDR3 loop spans 14 amino acids. Germline V gives CDR1 SGHTS, CDR2 YDEGEE. CDR3 protein: CASRYRTTIYEQYF. The CDR3 DNA sequence: TGTGCCAGCAGATACAGGACGACAATCTACGAGCAGTACTTC.

This clonotype was counted a few times. The rearrangement links TRBV10-3 to TRBJ1-4; the match to TRBD1 covers 9 bases. V gave up 2 bases and J gave up 5 bases; unmatched junction bases: 0. Germline V gene sequence: CDR1 ENHRY, CDR2 SYGVKD. The CDR3 is 14 residues long. CDR3 in amino acids: CAISEGQGNEKLFF. The CDR3 DNA reads TGTGCCATCAGTGAGGGACAGGGGAATGAAAAACTGTTTTTT.

Only one count was recorded for this clonotype. The chain links TRBV30 to TRBJ1-3; weak D call: TRBD1 (5 bases). Trimming removed 6 bases at V and 2 bases at J, with 8 bases between. CDR3 length equals 12 residues. Germline CDR1 reads GTSNPN; CDR2 reads SVGIG (reference sequence). CDR3 in DNA: TGTGCCTGCGGGGGAGCTGGAAACACCATATATTTT. This gives the protein CACGGAGNTIYF.

There are a few counts of this clonotype. This rearrangement joins TRBV3-1 to TRBJ2-7, with 8 bases lining up with TRBD2. CDR1 and CDR2 from the germline V gene are LGHDT and YNNKEL (reference sequence). This CDR3 has 16 amino acids. V lost 1 base to trimming and J lost 5 bases; unmatched junction nucleotides: 10. The CDR3 loop is CASSQGSGSFYHEQYF. As DNA, the CDR3 is TGTGCCAGCAGCCAAGGAAGCGGGAGTTTTTACCACGAGCAGTACTTC.

V and J are TRBV19 and TRBJ2-1, with unresolved D. Trimming left V 5 bases short and J 5 bases short, with 10 bases between. This CDR3 is built from 13 residues. Germline lookup yields CDR1 LNHDA and CDR2 SQIVND (reference sequence). The CDR3 nucleotides read TGTGCCAGTAGTCCTTACCAGGACAATGAGCAGTTCTTC. Protein: CASSPYQDNEQFF.

In the case of this clonotype: A junction end diverges from the germline sequence, so it may reflect a read error. The rearrangement links TRBV7-9 to TRBJ2-1; TRBD1 agrees at 9 bases. This CDR3 contains 15 residues. Germline CDR1 is SEHNR and CDR2 is FQNEAQ (reference sequence). As DNA, the CDR3 is TGTGACAGCAGCGACGGGACAGGGCCCTACAATGAGCAGTTCTTC. Translation gives CDSSDGTGPYNEQFF.

This chain connects TRBV20-1 to TRBJ2-7; 8 bases match TRBD1. The CDR3 extends over 13 amino acids. V was pared by 4 bases and J by 3 bases, with 5 bases of the junction left unmatched. The germline V gene has CDR1 DFQATT and CDR2 SNEGSKA (reference sequence). CDR3 nucleotide sequence: TGCAGTGCTAAACACAGGGGGAACTACGAGCAGTACTTC. Its translation is CSAKHRGNYEQYF.

This clonotype was found many times. V is TRBV5-6 and J is TRBJ2-3; D is undetermined. Trimming removed 0 bases from V and 1 base from J, with 6 bases in between. The V gene's germline CDR1 is SGHDT and CDR2 YYEEEE. The CDR3 loop spans 14 amino acids. The CDR3 is CASSLASRTDTQYF. The CDR3 bases are TGTGCCAGCAGCTTGGCCTCGCGCACAGATACGCAGTATTTT.

The V and J genes are TRBV4-1 and TRBJ1-5; no definite D call. Germline V lookup: CDR1 MGHRA, CDR2 YSYEKL. V shed 1 base and J shed 0 bases, with 13 bases lying between them. This CDR3 has 17 amino acids. CDR3 nucleotide sequence: TGCGCCAGCAGCCAAGTCGTTGTTGGGTTTAGCAATCAGCCCCAGCATTTT. Its translation: CASSQVVVGFSNQPQHF.

This clonotype was seen only once. Because the CDR3 is missing its conserved closing phenylalanine or tryptophan, this is likely a read error. This sequence joins TRBV12-3 or TRBV12-4 and TRBJ2-5; TRBD2 matches at 13 bases. With V trimmed by 4 bases and J by 5 bases, 7 bases remained unmatched. This CDR3 is built from 16 residues. CDR3 in DNA: TGTGCCAGCAGTTCCCGGACTAGCGGGAGAGGGGAGACCCAGTACTTA. Translated: CASSSRTSGRGETQYL.

J is TRBJ1-2 and V is TRBV7-9, with D unclear. The V end lost 2 bases, the J end lost 2 bases, and 6 bases lay between the germline ends. The V gene's germline CDR1 is SEHNR and CDR2 FQNEAQ (reference sequence). The length of the CDR3 is 13 residues. The CDR3 loop is CASSLMGNYGYTF. The CDR3 coding sequence is TGTGCCAGCAGCTTAATGGGAAACTATGGCTACACCTTC. Combining the CDR3 with reference TRBV7-9 and TRBJ1-2 gives the whole variable domain DTGVSQNPRHKITKRGQNVTFRCDPISEHNRLYWYRQTLGQGPEFLTYFQNEAQLEKSRLLSDRFSAERPKGSFSTLEIQRTEQGDSAMYLCASSLMGNYGYTFGSGTRLTVV.

V is TRBV6-5 and J is TRBJ1-1, with a tentative D call TRBD1 (5 bases). V lost 0 bases and J lost 3, with 8 bases in between. Germline values: CDR1 MNHEY, CDR2 SVGAGI. The CDR3 has 14 amino acids. The DNA for the CDR3 is TGTGCCAGCAGTTACTCGAGCAGGGACACTGAAGCTTTCTTT. This sequence encodes CASSYSSRDTEAFF.

This clonotype has at least ten counts. The J gene is TRBJ2-1, the V gene TRBV11-2; the D gene is possibly TRBD1 (7 bases). The CDR3 extends over 16 amino acids. CDR1 SGHAT and CDR2 FQNNGV come from the germline V gene. Trimming pared 3 bases from V and 0 bases from J, leaving 12 bases between. The CDR3 nucleotides read TGTGCCAGCAGCTTCAGGGGGGTACCCTCCTACAATGAGCAGTTCTTC. Amino acids: CASSFRGVPSYNEQFF.

V usage is TRBV20-1 and J usage is TRBJ1-2; 9 positions agree with TRBD1. This CDR3 comprises 11 residues. Germline V gives CDR1 DFQATT, CDR2 SNEGSKA (reference sequence). V was pared by 6 bases and J by 7 bases, with 3 bases of the junction left unmatched. The CDR3, as DNA: TGCAGTGCGGGGACAGGGATTGGCTACACCTTC. Translated: CSAGTGIGYTF.

This clonotype has just a few counts. V usage is TRBV20-1 and J usage is TRBJ1-2; 7 nucleotides agree with TRBD1. V was pared by 0 bases and J by 4 bases, with 11 bases of the junction left unmatched. This CDR3 has 16 amino acids. Germline CDR1 DFQATT, CDR2 SNEGSKA (reference sequence). The CDR3 DNA reads as TGCAGTGCTAGAGATTGGGGCGACAGGGCGGGCTATGGCTACACCTTC. Translated, it gives CSARDWGDRAGYGYTF.

This clonotype occurred a few times. The chain recombines TRBV4-1 with TRBJ1-1, with TRBD1 matching over 12 bases. The V and J ends lost 0 bases and 4 bases, in that order; junction bases with no gene match: 6. The CDR3 covers 17 residues. Germline lookup yields CDR1 MGHRA and CDR2 YSYEKL. CDR3 DNA sequence: TGCGCCAGCAGCCAAGAGGGGACAGGGGGCAGGGGCACTGAAGCTTTCTTT. Protein: CASSQEGTGGRGTEAFF.

This clonotype was recorded only once. J is TRBJ1-5 and V is TRBV6-2 or TRBV6-3; TRBD1 is a possible D gene (5 bases). Between the trimmed V and J ends, which lost 6 bases and 0 bases, there was a span of 12 bases. The CDR3 extends over 15 amino acids. Germline V lookup: CDR1 MNHEY, CDR2 SVGEGT. In DNA, the CDR3 is TGTGCCAGCAGGGGAGGGACTCATAGCAATCAGCCCCAGCATTTT. Amino acids: CASRGGTHSNQPQHF.

This clonotype was seen a handful of times. The chain couples TRBV7-8 to TRBJ2-3, with D hard to call. CDR3 length: 14 residues. Trimming cost V 1 base and J 4 bases, with 9 bases left between them. From germline, CDR1 is SGHVS and CDR2 FQNEAQ. The CDR3 region is CASSLGNDPDTQYF. CDR3 bases: TGTGCCAGCAGCTTAGGGAACGACCCAGATACGCAGTATTTT.